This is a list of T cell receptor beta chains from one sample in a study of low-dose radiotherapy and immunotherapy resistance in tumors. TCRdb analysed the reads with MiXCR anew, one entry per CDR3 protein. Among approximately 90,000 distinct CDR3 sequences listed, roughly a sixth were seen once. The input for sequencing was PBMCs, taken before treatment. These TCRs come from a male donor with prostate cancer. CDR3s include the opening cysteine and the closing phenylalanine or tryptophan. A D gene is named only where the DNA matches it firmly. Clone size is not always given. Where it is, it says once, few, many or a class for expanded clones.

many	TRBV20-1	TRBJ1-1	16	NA	TGCAGTGCTAGGGGCAGGGCGGGAGGAGGGAACACTGAAGCTTTCTTT	CSARGRAGGGNTEAFF
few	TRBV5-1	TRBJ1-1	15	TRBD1	TGCGCCAGCAGCTCACGAGGACAGGGGGCTTCTGAAGCTTTCTTT	CASSSRGQGASEAFF
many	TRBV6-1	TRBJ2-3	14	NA	TGTGCCAGCAGCATACTAGGTAGCACAGATACGCAGTATTTT	CASSILGSTDTQYF
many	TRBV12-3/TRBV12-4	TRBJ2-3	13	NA	TGTGCCAGCAGAGCATCCGACACAGATACGCAGTATTTT	CASRASDTDTQYF
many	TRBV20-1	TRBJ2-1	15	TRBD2	TGCAGTGCTAGAGGCGAGGCTAGCGGGGGGCTACGGCCGTTCTTC	CSARGEASGGLRPFF
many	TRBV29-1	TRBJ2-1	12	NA	TGCAGCGTCGAACGGGGGCTGGGTGAGCAGTTCTTC	CSVERGLGEQFF
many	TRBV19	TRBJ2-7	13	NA	TGTGCCAGTAGTATCGGCAGGGGCTACGAGCAGTACTTC	CASSIGRGYEQYF
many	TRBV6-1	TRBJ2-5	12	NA	TGTGCCAGCAGCAACTACAGGGAGACCCAGTACTTC	CASSNYRETQYF
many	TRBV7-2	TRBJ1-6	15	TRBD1	TGTGCCAGCAGCACCTCGACAGGGGGGAATTCACCCCTCCACTTT	CASSTSTGGNSPLHF
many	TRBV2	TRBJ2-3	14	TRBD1	TGTGCCAGCAGATACAGGGGGTACACAGATACGCAGTATTTT	CASRYRGYTDTQYF
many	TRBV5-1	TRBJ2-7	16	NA	TGCGCCAGCAGCTTGTGGGACTCCAACCGGTTTTACGAGCAGTACTTC	CASSLWDSNRFYEQYF
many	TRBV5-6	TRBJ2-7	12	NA	TGTGCCAGCAGCTTGAGTCCCTACGAGCAGTACTTC	CASSLSPYEQYF
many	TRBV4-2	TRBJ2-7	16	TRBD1	TGTGCCAGCAGCCAAGTAAGGACAGGGCGTCGGTACGAGCAGTACTTC	CASSQVRTGRRYEQYF
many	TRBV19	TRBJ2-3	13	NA	TGTGCCAGTAGGGGACCGAGCACAGATACGCAGTATTTT	CASRGPSTDTQYF
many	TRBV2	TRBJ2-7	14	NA	TGTGCCAGCAGTGGGGGTACCTCCTCCTACGAGCAGTACTTC	CASSGGTSSYEQYF
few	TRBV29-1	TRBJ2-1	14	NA	TGCAGCGCCCAAGCCCGGGGCCCCTACAATGAGCAGTTCTTC	CSAQARGPYNEQFF
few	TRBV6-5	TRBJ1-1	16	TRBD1	TGTGCCAGCAGTCTCGGAACCGGGACAGGGAAGACTGAAGCTTTCTTT	CASSLGTGTGKTEAFF
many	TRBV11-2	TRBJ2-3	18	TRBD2	TGTGCCAGCAGCTTACGGCGAAATGCGGGGGGAGGCACAGATACGCAGTATTTT	CASSLRRNAGGGTDTQYF
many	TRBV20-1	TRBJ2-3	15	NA	TGCAGTGCTGGCGGGGGCCCAAGGAGCACAGATACGCAGTATTTT	CSAGGGPRSTDTQYF
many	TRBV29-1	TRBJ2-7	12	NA	TGCAGCGTCGGTGGGGCGAGCTACGAGCAGTACTTC	CSVGGASYEQYF
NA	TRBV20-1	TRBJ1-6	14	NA	TGCAGTGCTCACTTTCCAGGGCTGTATTCACCCCTCCACTTT	CSAHFPGLYSPLHF
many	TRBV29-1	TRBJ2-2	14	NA	TGCAGCGTTGACTGGCAGGGGAACACCGGGGAGCTGTTTTTT	CSVDWQGNTGELFF
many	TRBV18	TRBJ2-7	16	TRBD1	TGTGCCAGCTCACCTCAGGGGGCGTCATTCTCCTACGAGCAGTACTTC	CASSPQGASFSYEQYF
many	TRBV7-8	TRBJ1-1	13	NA	TGTGCCAGCAGCTTAGATGGGGACACTGAAGCTTTCTTT	CASSLDGDTEAFF
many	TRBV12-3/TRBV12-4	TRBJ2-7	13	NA	TGTGCCAGCAGCCCTGTCTCGATCCTGCAGCAGTACTTC	CASSPVSILQQYF
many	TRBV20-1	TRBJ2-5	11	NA	TGCAGTGCTAGAAATCAAGAGACCCAGTACTTC	CSARNQETQYF
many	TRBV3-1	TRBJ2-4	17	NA	TGTGCCAGCAGCCCGGGGGTACAAGAACTAGCCAAAAACATTCAGTACTTC	CASSPGVQELAKNIQYF
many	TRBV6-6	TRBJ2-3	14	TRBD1	TGTGCCAGCAGTCAGGGGGCGGTTACAGATACGCAGTATTTT	CASSQGAVTDTQYF
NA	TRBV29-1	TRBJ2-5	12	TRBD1	TGCAGCGTCGACAGGGGGCAAGAGACCCAGTACTTC	CSVDRGQETQYF
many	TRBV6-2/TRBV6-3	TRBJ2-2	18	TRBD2	TGTGCCAGCAGAGAGCCGGGACTAGTGGGACCCAACACCGGGGAGCTGTTTTTT	CASREPGLVGPNTGELFF
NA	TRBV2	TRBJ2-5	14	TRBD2	TGTGCTAAGCAAGTAGAAGCGGGGGGAGAGACCCAGTACTTC	CAKQVEAGGETQYF
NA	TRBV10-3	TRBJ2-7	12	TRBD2	TGTGCCACTAGCGGGAGTCCCTACGAGCAGTACTTC	CATSGSPYEQYF
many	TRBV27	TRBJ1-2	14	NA	TGTGCCAGCAGTCTAGGATCAGGCGGGTCAGGCTACACCTTC	CASSLGSGGSGYTF
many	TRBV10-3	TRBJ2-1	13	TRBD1	TGTGCCATCAGTGACCGGGACAGGGATGAGCAGTTCTTC	CAISDRDRDEQFF
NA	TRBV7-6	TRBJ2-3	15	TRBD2	TGTGCCAGCAGCTTAGCTGGGCGGGGGGGGGGTACGCAGTATTTT	CASSLAGRGGGTQYF
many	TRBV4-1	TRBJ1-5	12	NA	TGCGCCAGCAGCCAAGACAATCAGCCCCAGCATTTT	CASSQDNQPQHF
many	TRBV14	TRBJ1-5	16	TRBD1	TGTGCCAGCAGCCAAGTGCGGGACAGGGGGCTTCAGCCCCAGCATTTT	CASSQVRDRGLQPQHF
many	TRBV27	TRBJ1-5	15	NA	TGTGCCAGCAGTTTATCCGCAGGGTCTCGGGTGCCCCAGCATTTT	CASSLSAGSRVPQHF
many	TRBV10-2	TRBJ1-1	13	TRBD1	TGCGCCAGCAGCGGGACAGTAGGCACTGAAGCTTTCTTT	CASSGTVGTEAFF